This T cell receptor (beta chain) originates from a study of spatial heterogeneity in lung cancer. Study results and caveats: TCRs found ubiquitously expanded in tumor appeared in blood more at resection than at follow-up.

Every individual TCR cDNA molecule carried its own unique molecular identifier, which allowed correction of PCR and sequencing errors. TCRdb itself ran the 5' RACE reads through MiXCR, one entry per CDR3 protein. The repertoire consists of fewer than 45,000 distinct CDR3 sequences, with 6.8% occurring once and the leading ten covering 35% to 55%. The CDR3 has 15 residues. Trimming cost V 7 bases and J 4 bases; bases outside gene matches: 9. Germline CDR1 MNHEY, CDR2 SVGEGT. This clonotype was seen more than once but under ten times. The antigen is undetermined. Documented time point: sample taken at primary tumor resection. Unsorted whole RNA from tumor, nontumor lung or frozen PBMC underwent sequencing.

The sequenced sample was PBMCs, obtained at surgery. This clonotype originated in a female donor with early-stage non-small cell lung cancer. The chain recombines TRBV6-2 or TRBV6-3 with TRBJ1-5; 8 bases match TRBD1. The CDR3: CASTWRTGRNQPQHF. CDR3 in DNA: TGTGCCAGCACCTGGAGGACAGGGAGAAATCAGCCCCAGCATTTT.